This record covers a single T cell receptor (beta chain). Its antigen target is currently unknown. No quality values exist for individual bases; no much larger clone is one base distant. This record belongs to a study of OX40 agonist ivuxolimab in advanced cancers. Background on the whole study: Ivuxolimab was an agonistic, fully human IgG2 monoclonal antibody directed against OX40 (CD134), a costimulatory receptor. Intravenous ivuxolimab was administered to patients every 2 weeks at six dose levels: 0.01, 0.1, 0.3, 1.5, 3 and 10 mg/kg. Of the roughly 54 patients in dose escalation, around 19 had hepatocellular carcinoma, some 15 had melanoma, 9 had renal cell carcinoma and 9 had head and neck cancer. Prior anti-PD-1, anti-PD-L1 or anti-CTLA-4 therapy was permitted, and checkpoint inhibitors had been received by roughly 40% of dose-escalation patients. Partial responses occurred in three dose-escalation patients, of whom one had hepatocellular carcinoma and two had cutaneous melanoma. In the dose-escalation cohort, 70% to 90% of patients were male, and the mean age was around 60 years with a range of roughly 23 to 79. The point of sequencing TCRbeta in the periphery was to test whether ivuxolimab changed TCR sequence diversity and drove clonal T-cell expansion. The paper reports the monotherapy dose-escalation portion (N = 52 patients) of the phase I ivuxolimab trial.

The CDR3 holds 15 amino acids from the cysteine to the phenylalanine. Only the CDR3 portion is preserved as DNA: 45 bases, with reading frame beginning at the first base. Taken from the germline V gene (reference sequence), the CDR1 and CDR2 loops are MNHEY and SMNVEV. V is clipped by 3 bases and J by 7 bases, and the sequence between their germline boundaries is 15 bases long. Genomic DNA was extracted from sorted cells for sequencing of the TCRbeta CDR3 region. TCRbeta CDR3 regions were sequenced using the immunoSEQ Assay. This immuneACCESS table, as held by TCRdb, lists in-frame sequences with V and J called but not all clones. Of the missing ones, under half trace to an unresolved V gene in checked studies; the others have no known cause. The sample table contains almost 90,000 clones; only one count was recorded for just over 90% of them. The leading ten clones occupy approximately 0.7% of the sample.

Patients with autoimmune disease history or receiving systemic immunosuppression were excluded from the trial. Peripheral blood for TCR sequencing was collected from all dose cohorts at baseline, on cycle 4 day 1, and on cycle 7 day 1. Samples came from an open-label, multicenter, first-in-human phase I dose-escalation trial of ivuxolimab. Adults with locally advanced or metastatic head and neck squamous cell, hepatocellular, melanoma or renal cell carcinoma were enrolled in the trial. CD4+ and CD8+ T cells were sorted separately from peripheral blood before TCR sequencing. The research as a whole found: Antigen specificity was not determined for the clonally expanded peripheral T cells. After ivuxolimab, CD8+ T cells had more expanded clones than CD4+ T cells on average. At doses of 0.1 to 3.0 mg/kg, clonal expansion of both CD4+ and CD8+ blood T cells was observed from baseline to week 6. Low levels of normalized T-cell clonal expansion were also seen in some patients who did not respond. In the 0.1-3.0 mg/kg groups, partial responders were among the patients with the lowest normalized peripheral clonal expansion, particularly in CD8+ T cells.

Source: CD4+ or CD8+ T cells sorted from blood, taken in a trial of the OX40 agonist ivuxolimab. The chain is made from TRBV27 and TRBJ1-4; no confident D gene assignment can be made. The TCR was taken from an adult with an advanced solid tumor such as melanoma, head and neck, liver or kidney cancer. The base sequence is TGTGCCAGCAGTTTCTTTTCGGGGTCGGGTGAAAAACTGTTTTTT. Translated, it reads CASSFFSGSGEKLFF.